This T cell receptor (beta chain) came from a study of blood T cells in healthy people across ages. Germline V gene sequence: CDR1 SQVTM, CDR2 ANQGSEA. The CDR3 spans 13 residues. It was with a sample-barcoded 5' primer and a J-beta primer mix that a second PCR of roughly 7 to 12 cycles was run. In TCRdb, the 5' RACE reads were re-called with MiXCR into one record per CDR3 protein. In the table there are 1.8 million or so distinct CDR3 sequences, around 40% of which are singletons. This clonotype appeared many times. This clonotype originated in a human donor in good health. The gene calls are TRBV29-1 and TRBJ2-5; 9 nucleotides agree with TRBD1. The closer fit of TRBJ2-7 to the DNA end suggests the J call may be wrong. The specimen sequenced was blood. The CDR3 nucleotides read TGCAGCGTCGACCGGACAGGGGAGGGCGAGCAGTACTTC. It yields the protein CSVDRTGEGEQYF.